This entry features one TCR beta chain sequence. Building the TCR beta libraries relied on iRepertoire HTBI primers, and CDR3 regions underwent Arm-PCR. Under the authors' procedure: Identification of gene segments yielded approximately 62 TRBV and 13 to 15 TRBJ across samples. MiXCR, run by TCRdb on the multiplex PCR reads, gives a single entry per CDR3 protein. The V and J calls were not made by the authors but by TCRdb's processing. The sample has around 450,000 distinct CDR3 sequences, 20% to 25% seen once. Germline CDR1 is LNHDA and CDR2 is SQIVND (reference sequence). V was clipped by 4 bases and J by 8 bases; unmatched bases: 9. The length of the CDR3 is 14 residues. Sample time point: persistent/refractory GD, antithyroid drugs over 5 years with positive TRAb. RNA from PBMCs was the source of the TCR library. From an endocrinology department in Xi'an, China, came the patients. The data are from a study of regulatory T cells in long-lasting Graves disease.

The J gene is TRBJ1-2, the V gene TRBV19; 8 positions agree with TRBD1. The sample in question was peripheral blood mononuclear cells (PBMCs), obtained when the disease was refractory, from a patient treated with antithyroid drugs. This receptor was obtained from a female donor with Graves disease. CDR3 residues: CASSRGQAGEGYTF. The CDR3 DNA follows: TGTGCCAGTAGTAGGGGACAGGCAGGGGAAGGCTACACCTTC.